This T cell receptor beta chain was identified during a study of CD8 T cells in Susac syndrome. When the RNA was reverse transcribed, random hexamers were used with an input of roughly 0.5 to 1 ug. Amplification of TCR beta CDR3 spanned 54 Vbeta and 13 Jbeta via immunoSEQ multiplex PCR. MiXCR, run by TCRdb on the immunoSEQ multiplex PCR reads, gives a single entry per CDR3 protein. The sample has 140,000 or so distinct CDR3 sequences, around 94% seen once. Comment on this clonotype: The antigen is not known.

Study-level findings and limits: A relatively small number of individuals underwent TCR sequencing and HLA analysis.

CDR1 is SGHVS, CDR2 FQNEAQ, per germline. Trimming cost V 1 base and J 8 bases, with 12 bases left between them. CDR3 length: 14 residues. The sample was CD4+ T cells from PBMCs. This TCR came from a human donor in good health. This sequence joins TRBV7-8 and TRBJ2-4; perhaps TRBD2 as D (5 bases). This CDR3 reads CASSLGTVRDIQYF. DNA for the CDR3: TGTGCCAGCAGCTTAGGCACGGTGCGGGACATTCAGTACTTC.